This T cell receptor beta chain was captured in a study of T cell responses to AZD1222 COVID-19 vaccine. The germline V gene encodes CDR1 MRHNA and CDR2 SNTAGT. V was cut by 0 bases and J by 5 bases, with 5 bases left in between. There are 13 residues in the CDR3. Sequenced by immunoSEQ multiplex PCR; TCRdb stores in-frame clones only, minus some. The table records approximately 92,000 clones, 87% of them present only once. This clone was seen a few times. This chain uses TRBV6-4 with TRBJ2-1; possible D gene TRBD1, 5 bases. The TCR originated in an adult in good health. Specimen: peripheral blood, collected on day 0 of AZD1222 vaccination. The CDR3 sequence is CASSDSDNNEQFF. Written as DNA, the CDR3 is TGTGCCAGCAGTGACTCGGACAACAATGAGCAGTTCTTC.